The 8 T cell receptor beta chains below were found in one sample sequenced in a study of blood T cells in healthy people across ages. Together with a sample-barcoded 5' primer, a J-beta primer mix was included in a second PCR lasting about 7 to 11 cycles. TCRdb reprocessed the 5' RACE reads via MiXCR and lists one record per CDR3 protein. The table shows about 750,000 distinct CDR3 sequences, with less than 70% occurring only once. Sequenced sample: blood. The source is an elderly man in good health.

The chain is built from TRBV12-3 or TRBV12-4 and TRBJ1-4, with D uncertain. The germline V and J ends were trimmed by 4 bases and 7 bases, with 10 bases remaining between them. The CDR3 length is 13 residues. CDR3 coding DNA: TGTGCCAGCAGTTATGCCGTAGTTGAAAAACTGTTTTTT. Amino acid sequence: CASSYAVVEKLFF.

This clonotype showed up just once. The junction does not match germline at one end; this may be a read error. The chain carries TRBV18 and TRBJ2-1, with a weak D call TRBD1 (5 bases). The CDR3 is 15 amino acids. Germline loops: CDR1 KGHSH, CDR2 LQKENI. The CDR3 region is CASPPPGKSKNEQFF. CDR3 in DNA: TGTGCCAGCCCACCACCAGGGAAAAGTAAGAATGAGCAGTTCTTC.

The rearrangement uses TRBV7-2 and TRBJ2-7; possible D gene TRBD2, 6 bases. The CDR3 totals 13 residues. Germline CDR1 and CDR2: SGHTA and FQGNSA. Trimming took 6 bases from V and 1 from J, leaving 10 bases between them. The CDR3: CASRGTPSYEQYF. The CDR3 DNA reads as TGTGCCAGCAGGGGGACTCCATCCTACGAGCAGTACTTC. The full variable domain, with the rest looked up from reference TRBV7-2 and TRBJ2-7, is GAGVSQSPSNKVTEKGKDVELRCDPISGHTALYWYRQSLGQGLEFLIYFQGNSAPDKSGLPSDRFSAERTGGSVSTLTIQRTQQEDSAVYLCASRGTPSYEQYFGPGTRLTVT.

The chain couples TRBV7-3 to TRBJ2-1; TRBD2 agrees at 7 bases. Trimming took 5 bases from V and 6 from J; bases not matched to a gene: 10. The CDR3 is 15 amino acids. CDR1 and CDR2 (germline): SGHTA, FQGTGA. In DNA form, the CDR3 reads TGTGCCAGCAGCCCGCTGTCGATAGCGGGCAATGAGCAGTTCTTC. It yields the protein CASSPLSIAGNEQFF. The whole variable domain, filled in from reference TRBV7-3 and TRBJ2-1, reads GAGVSQTPSNKVTEKGKYVELRCDPISGHTALYWYRQSLGQGPEFLIYFQGTGAADDSGLPNDRFFAVRPEGSVSTLKIQRTERGDSAVYLCASSPLSIAGNEQFFGPGTRLTVL.

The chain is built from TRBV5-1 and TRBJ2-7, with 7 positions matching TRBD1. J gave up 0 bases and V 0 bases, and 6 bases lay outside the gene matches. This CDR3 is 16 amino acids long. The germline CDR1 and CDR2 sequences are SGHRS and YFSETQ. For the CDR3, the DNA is TGCGCCAGCAGCTTGGGTGGACAGGAAAGCTCCTACGAGCAGTACTTC. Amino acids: CASSLGGQESSYEQYF.

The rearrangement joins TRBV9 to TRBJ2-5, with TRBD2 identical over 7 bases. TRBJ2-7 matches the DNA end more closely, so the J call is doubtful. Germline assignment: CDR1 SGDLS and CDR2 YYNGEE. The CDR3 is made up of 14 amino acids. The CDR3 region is CASSVAGGNYEQYF. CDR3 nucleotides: TGTGCCAGCAGCGTAGCGGGGGGAAACTACGAGCAGTACTTC.

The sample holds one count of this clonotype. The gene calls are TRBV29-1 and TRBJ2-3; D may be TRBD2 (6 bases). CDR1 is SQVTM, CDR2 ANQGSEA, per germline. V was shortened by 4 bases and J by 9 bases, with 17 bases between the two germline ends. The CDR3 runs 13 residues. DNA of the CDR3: TGCAGCGTTGGTGGGGAGGTAGGGTCCACGCAGTATTTT. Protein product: CSVGGEVGSTQYF.

The CDR3 spells CASSEARGYNEQFF. CDR3 sequence (DNA): TGTGCCAGCAGTGAAGCACGGGGCTACAATGAGCAGTTCTTC. V is TRBV2 and J is TRBJ2-1, with D possibly being TRBD2 (5 bases). The V and J ends lost 0 bases and 3 bases respectively, with 6 bases between them. CDR3 length equals 14 residues. Germline lookup yields CDR1 SNHLY and CDR2 FYNNEI.